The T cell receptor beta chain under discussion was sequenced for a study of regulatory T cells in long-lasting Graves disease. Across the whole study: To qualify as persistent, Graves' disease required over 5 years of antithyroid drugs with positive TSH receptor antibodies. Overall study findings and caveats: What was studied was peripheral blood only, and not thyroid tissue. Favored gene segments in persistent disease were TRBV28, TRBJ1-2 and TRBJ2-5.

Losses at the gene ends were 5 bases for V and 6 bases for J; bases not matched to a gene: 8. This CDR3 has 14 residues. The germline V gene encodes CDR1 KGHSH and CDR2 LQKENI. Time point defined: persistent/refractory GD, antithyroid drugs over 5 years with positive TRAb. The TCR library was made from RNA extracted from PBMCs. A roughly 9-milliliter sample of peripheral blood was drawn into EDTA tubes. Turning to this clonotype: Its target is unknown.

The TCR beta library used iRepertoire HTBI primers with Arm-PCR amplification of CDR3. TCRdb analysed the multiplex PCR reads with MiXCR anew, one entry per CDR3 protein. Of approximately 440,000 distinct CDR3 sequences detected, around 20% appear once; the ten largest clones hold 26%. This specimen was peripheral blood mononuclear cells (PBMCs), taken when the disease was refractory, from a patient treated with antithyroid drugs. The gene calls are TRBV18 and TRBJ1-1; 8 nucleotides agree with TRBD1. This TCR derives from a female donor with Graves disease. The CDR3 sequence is CASSSTDRASEAFF. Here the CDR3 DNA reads TGTGCCAGCTCATCAACGGACAGGGCTTCTGAAGCTTTCTTT.